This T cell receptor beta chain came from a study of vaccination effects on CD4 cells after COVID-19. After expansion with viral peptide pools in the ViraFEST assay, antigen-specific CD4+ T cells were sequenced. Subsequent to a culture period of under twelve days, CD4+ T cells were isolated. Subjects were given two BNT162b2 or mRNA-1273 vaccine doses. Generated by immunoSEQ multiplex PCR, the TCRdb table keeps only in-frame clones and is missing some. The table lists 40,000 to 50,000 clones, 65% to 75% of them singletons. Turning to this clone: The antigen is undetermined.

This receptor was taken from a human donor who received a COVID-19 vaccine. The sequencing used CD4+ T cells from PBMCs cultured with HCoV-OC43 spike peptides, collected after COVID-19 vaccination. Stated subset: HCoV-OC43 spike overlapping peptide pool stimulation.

In DNA, the CDR3 is TGTGCCAGCAGCTTGCCAGGTCAGAATGGCTACACCTTC. Translated, it gives CASSLPGQNGYTF. V is TRBV5-4 and J is TRBJ1-2; D is ambiguous. The CDR3 length is 13 residues. The germline V and J ends were trimmed by 1 base and 6 bases, with 10 bases remaining between them. Per the germline V gene, CDR1 is SGHNT and CDR2 is YYREEE (reference sequence). Combining the CDR3 with reference TRBV5-4 and TRBJ1-2 gives the whole variable domain ETGVTQSPTHLIKTRGQQVTLRCSSQSGHNTVSWYQQALGQGPQFIFQYYREEENGRGNFPPRFSGLQFPNYSSELNVNALELDDSALYLCASSLPGQNGYTFGSGTRLTVV.